This T cell receptor (beta chain) is drawn from a study of PD-1 blockade in mismatch repair-deficient tumors. Study in general: Patients had around 12 mismatch repair-deficient cancer types, all previously treated and progressing.

Study-level findings and limits: Tumor-resident clones, often undetectable pretreatment in blood, expanded then contracted after pembrolizumab.

Every patient had mismatch repair deficiency by PCR or immunohistochemistry. The protocol was immunoSEQ multiplex PCR, while the TCRdb copy is restricted to in-frame clones and leaves out a portion. This table holds 130,000 or so clones, roughly nine tenths found once. The CDR3 has 15 residues. A remark on this clone: Its specificity is not known.

V gene TRBV21-1 combines with J gene TRBJ2-1; TRBD2, the table's D call, was not compared with the DNA. TRBV21-1 is a listed pseudogene. The TCR originated in an adult with mismatch repair-deficient cancer. The sample consisted of peripheral blood, taken 44 weeks after starting pembrolizumab. Here the CDR3 DNA reads TGTGCCCACCAGCCCCCTAGCTCCTCCTACAATGAGCAGTTCTTC. Amino acid sequence: CAHQPPSSSYNEQFF.